Sequencing of this TCR beta chain was carried out in a study of tumor-infiltrating lymphocytes in primary liver carcinoma. To note about this clonotype: One end of the junction is discordant with germline, which a read error may explain.

Co-extracted RNA and DNA came from about 20-30 mg of unsorted bulk tissue. Chronic HBV infection was present, with no prior treatment. A primer matching the constant region was used to make TCR beta cDNA from approximately 0.45 ug of total RNA. Nested multiplex PCR, run for three rounds with slightly modified ARM-PCR, yielded TCR beta libraries. TCRdb called the multiplex PCR reads again in MiXCR, with one record for every CDR3 protein. Among around 100,000 distinct CDR3 sequences listed, more than 65% were seen once. Specimen: liver tumor tissue from sampling region 5. Subset specified: tumor region T5, tumor centre. The sequence was obtained from a woman in her sixties or seventies with primary liver carcinoma and hepatitis B virus infection.

The CDR3 loop is CSDARDNNQSQHF. Written as DNA, the CDR3 is TGCAGCGATGCACGGGACAACAATCAGTCCCAGCATTTT. The chain is built from TRBV29-1 and TRBJ1-5, with D perhaps matching TRBD1 (6 bases). The CDR3 contains 13 residues. Germline CDR1 SQVTM, CDR2 ANQGSEA.